Below, 10 T cell receptor beta chains from the same sample are listed, as sequenced in a study of neurological immune-mediated disorders. TCRdb analysed the 5' RACE reads with MiXCR anew, one entry per CDR3 protein. The sample carries under 90,000 distinct CDR3 sequences, roughly 3.5% recorded once. Specimen: PBMCs. These TCRs come from a woman between 45 and 65 years old with multiple sclerosis.

This clonotype has at least ten counts. This rearrangement joins TRBV20-1 to TRBJ2-5, with D possibly TRBD2 on 5 matching bases. Trimming stripped 6 bases from V and 7 bases from J, with 15 bases between. Germline V gene lookup returns CDR1 DFQATT and CDR2 SNEGSKA (reference sequence). The CDR3 length is 12 residues. CDR3 sequence reads: CSAAGPEATQYF. CDR3 coding DNA: TGCAGTGCAGCCGGCCCGGAGGCGACCCAGTACTTC.

This clonotype was counted many times. V and J are TRBV3-1 and TRBJ2-7; 11 bases line up with TRBD2. The germline V gene encodes CDR1 LGHDT and CDR2 YNNKEL (reference sequence). Trimming removed 0 bases from V and 1 base from J; junction bases left unmatched: 5. The CDR3 extends over 17 amino acids. As DNA, the CDR3 is TGTGCCAGCAGCCAAGACCGACTAGCGGGGAGATCCTACGAGCAGTACTTC. Translated, it gives CASSQDRLAGRSYEQYF.

To note about this clonotype: It may be a read error: a sequence one base away is much more abundant. The V and J genes are TRBV12-3 or TRBV12-4 and TRBJ2-3, with D unclear. The length of the CDR3 is 14 residues. Trimming cost V 7 bases and J 5 bases, with 16 bases left between them. The CDR3 spells CASNMGNPGDTQYF. The CDR3 bases are TGTGCCAGCAATATGGGAAACCCCGGAGATACGCAGTATTTT.

This clonotype was detected many times. The J gene is TRBJ2-7, the V gene TRBV5-1, with a possible D match to TRBD2 (5 bases). The germline V gene encodes CDR1 SGHRS and CDR2 YFSETQ. The V and J ends lost 0 bases and 7 bases respectively, with 11 bases between them. The length of the CDR3 is 13 residues. The CDR3 DNA reads as TGCGCCAGCAGCTTGGGTCGGTCGGGAGAGCAGTACTTC. Protein: CASSLGRSGEQYF.

This clonotype was detected many times. The chain has TRBV6-5 and TRBJ2-1; 9 bases agree with TRBD1. CDR1 MNHEY and CDR2 SVGAGI come from the germline V gene. V dropped 0 bases and J dropped 9; count of bases not matched to a gene: 18. The CDR3 runs to 19 residues. The CDR3 is CASSYSRAGVRTGGFEQFF. CDR3 in DNA: TGTGCCAGCAGTTACTCTAGGGCGGGGGTTCGAACAGGGGGCTTTGAGCAGTTCTTC.

A single count supports this clonotype. The genes are TRBV20-1 and TRBJ1-2, with D unresolved. Germline V gene data show CDR1 as DFQATT and CDR2 as SNEGSKA (reference sequence). Trimming took off 5 bases at V and 7 bases at J, with 14 bases between the two ends. This CDR3 region has 12 residues. The CDR3 DNA is TGCAGTGCTCCTCCCCCAGTCTCTGGCTACACCTTC. Translating gives CSAPPPVSGYTF.

This clonotype was found many times. The V call is TRBV12-3 or TRBV12-4, the J call TRBJ2-1, with 10 positions matching TRBD2. The junction had 5 bases not matched to a gene; V was cut back by 3 bases and J by 6 bases. The length of the CDR3 is 15 residues. The CDR3 coding sequence is TGTGCCAGCAGTTTCAGCGGGGGGGCGGGCAATGAGCAGTTCTTC. It codes for CASSFSGGAGNEQFF.

The table lists this clonotype with many counts. This chain uses TRBV20-1 with TRBJ1-5; possibly TRBD1 for D (5 bases). CDR3 length: 13 residues. Trimming pared 3 bases from V and 5 bases from J, leaving 11 bases between. Germline CDR1 reads DFQATT; CDR2 reads SNEGSKA (reference sequence). DNA of the CDR3: TGCAGTGCTAGTCAGGGTTCCCATCAGCCCCAGCATTTT. This translates into CSASQGSHQPQHF.

This clonotype was counted ten times or more. This chain connects TRBV9 to TRBJ2-4, with 7 bases that match TRBD2. The V gene's germline CDR1 is SGDLS and CDR2 YYNGEE. Unmatched junction bases numbered 9, after V lost 3 bases and J lost 3 bases. The CDR3 has 16 amino acids. CDR3 sequence (DNA): TGTGCCAGCAGCGGTCTCCTTGGCGGGGGCAAAAACATTCAGTACTTC. Amino acids: CASSGLLGGGKNIQYF.

This clonotype was observed many times. The chain recombines TRBV11-2 with TRBJ2-4; the match to TRBD1 covers 8 bases. Per the germline V gene, CDR1 is SGHAT and CDR2 is FQNNGV. Trimming cost V 4 bases and J 6 bases; bases outside gene matches: 5. The CDR3 totals 14 residues. CDR3 in DNA: TGTGCCAGCAGCTGGGGCGGGACAGGAAACATTCAGTACTTC. It translates to CASSWGGTGNIQYF. Full variable domain (rest looked up from reference TRBV11-2 and TRBJ2-4): EAGVAQSPRYKIIEKRQSVAFWCNPISGHATLYWYQQILGQGPKLLIQFQNNGVVDDSQLPKDRFSAERLKGVDSTLKIQPAKLEDSAVYLCASSWGGTGNIQYFGAGTRLSVL.